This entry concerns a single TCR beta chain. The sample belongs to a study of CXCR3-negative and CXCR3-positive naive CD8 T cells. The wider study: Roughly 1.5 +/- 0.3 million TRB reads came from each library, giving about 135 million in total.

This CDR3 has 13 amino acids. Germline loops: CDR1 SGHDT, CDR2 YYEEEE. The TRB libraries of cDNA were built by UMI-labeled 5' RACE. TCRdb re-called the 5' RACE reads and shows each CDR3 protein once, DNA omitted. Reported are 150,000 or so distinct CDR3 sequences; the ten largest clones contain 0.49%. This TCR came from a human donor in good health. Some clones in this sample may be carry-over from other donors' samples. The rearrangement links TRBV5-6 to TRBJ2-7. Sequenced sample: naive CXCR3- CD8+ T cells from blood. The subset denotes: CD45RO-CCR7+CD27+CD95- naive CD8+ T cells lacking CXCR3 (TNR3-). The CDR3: CASSPDGGYEQYF.